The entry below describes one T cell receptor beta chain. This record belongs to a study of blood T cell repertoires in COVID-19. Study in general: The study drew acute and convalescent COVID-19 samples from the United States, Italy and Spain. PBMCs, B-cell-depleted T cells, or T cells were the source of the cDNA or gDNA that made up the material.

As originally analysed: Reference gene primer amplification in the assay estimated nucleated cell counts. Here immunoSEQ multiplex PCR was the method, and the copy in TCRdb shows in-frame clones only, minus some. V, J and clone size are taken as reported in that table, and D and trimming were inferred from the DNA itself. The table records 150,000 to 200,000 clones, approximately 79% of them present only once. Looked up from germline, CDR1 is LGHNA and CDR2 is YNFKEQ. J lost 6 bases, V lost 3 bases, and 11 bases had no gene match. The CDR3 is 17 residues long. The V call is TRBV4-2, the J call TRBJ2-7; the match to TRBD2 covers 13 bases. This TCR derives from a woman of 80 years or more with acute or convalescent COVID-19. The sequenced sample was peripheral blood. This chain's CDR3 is CASSQALAGGPGGEQYF. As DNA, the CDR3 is TGTGCCAGCAGCCAGGCACTAGCGGGAGGGCCGGGGGGCGAGCAGTACTTC.